Shown below are 8 T cell receptor beta chains from a single sample sequenced in a study of control samples from healthy donors and cancer patients. Produced via immunoSEQ multiplex PCR; TCRdb's table is partial and in-frame only. The sample lists 100,000 to 150,000 clones, 92% occurring once. The sequenced sample consisted of blood. The receptor source for this set is a man aged 18 to 29 in good health.

The chain has TRBV7-9 and TRBJ2-5; 16 bases fit TRBD2. The CDR3 has 19 amino acids. With V trimmed by 5 bases and J by 5 bases, 14 bases remained unmatched. Per germline, CDR1 SEHNR and CDR2 FQNEAQ (reference sequence). DNA for the CDR3: TGTGCCAGCAGCCCCTCCTCCGGGACTAGCGGGGGGGCCCGGGAGACCCAGTACTTC. It translates to CASSPSSGTSGGARETQYF.

The V gene is TRBV5-4, the J gene TRBJ2-7; D ambiguous. From germline, CDR1 is SGHNT and CDR2 YYREEE (reference sequence). This CDR3 is 13 amino acids long. V dropped 0 bases and J dropped 7 bases, with 11 bases sitting between them. The CDR3 DNA sequence: TGTGCCAGCAGCTTGGGGGGAATTGAGGAGCAGTACTTC. Translation: CASSLGGIEEQYF.

Only a few counts were recorded for this clone. The V call is TRBV30, the J call TRBJ2-7, with a possible D match to TRBD1 (6 bases). The germline V gene has CDR1 GTSNPN and CDR2 SVGIG (reference sequence). The CDR3 loop spans 12 amino acids. Trimming shortened V by 2 bases and J by 7 bases, and 12 bases separated the two germline ends. The CDR3 DNA follows: TGTGCCTGGAGTAAACAGGGTAGGGAGCAGTACTTC. Translating it yields CAWSKQGREQYF. The full variable domain, its missing parts supplied by reference TRBV30 and TRBJ2-7, is SQTIHQWPATLVQPVGSPLSLECTVEGTSNPNLYWYRQAAGRGLQLLFYSVGIGQISSEVPQNLSASRPQDRQFILSSKKLLLSDSGFYLCAWSKQGREQYFGPGTRLTVT.

The chain employs TRBV10-3 and TRBJ2-1; perhaps TRBD1 as D (6 bases). Germline assignment: CDR1 ENHRY and CDR2 SYGVKD. The V end was cut by 6 bases, the J end by 4 bases, with 13 bases between. The CDR3 extends over 14 amino acids. CDR3 sequence (DNA): TGTGCCATCAGCAGGACAGACCAGTACAATGAGCAGTTCTTC. Translation: CAISRTDQYNEQFF.

The chain recombines TRBV11-2 with TRBJ2-2; 9 bases are shared with TRBD2. The germline CDR1 and CDR2 sequences are SGHAT and FQNNGV. This CDR3 spans 17 amino acids. V lost 2 bases, J lost 5 bases, and 9 bases stayed unmatched. The CDR3 DNA reads as TGTGCCAGCAGCTTACCAGCGGGGGGTATGTGGACCGGGGAGCTGTTTTTT. Translated: CASSLPAGGMWTGELFF.

The V call is TRBV2, the J call TRBJ1-2; D call uncertain. Germline V gives CDR1 SNHLY, CDR2 FYNNEI. The V end was cut by 1 base, the J end by 5 bases, with 8 bases between. CDR3 length equals 13 residues. This CDR3 reads CASSEGVGYGYTF. The CDR3, as DNA: TGTGCCAGCAGTGAAGGTGTGGGTTATGGCTACACCTTC.

This rearrangement joins TRBV7-6 to TRBJ1-1; 7 bases map to TRBD1. The CDR3 contains 15 residues. V gave up 5 bases and J gave up 4 bases; unmatched junction bases: 10. Germline V gene lookup returns CDR1 SGHVS and CDR2 FNYEAQ. CDR3 DNA sequence: TGTGCCAGCAGCCAACAAACAGGGGCCCTCACTGAAGCTTTCTTT. It is translated as CASSQQTGALTEAFF.

This clone was counted only a few times. The rearrangement links TRBV19 to TRBJ1-2; 8 nucleotides match TRBD1. CDR3 length: 14 residues. V lost 7 bases and J lost 4; bases outside the gene matches: 8. Germline values: CDR1 LNHDA, CDR2 SQIVND (reference sequence). CDR3 sequence reads: CASNRAGGTYGYTF. In DNA, the CDR3 is TGTGCCAGTAACCGGGCAGGGGGCACCTATGGCTACACCTTC.